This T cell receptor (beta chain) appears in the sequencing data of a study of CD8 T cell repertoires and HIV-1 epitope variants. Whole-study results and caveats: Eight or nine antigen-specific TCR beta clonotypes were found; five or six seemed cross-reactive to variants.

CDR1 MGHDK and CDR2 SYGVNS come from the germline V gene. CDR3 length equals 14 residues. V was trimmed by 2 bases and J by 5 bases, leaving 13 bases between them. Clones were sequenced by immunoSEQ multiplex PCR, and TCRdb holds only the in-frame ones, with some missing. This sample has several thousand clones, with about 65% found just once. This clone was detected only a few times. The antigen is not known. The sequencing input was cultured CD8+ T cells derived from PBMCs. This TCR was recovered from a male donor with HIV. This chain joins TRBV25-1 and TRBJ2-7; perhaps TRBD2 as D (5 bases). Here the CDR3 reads CASSEEGAVNEQYF. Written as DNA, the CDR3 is TGTGCCAGCAGTGAAGAGGGTGCGGTCAACGAGCAGTACTTC.